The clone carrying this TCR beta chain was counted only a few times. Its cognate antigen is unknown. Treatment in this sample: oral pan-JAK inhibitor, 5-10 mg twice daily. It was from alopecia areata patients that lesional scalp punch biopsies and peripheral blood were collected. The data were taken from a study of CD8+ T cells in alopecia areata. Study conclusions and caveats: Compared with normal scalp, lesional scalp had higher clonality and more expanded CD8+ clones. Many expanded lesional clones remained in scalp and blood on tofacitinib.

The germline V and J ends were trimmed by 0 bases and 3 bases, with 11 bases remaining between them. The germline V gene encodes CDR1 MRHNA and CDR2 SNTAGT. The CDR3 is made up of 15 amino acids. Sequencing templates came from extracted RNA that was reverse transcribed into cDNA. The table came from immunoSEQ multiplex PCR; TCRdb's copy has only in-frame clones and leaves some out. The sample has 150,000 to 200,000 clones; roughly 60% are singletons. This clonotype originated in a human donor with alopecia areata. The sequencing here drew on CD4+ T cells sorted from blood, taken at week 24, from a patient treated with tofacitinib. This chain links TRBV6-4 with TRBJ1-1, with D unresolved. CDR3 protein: CASSDSAGGYTEAFF. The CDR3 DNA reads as TGTGCCAGCAGTGACTCGGCAGGCGGATACACTGAAGCTTTCTTT.